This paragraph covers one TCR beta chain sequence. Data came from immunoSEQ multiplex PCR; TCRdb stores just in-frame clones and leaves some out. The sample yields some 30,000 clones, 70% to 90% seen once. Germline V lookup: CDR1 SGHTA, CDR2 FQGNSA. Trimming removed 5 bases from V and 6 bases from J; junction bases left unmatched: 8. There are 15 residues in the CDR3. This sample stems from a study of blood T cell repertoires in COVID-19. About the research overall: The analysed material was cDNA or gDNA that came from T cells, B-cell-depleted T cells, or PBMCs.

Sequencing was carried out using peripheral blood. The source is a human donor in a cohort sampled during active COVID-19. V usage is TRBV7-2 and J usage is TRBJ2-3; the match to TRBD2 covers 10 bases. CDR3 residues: CASSLTSGVVDTQYF. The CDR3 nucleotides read TGTGCCAGCAGCCTCACTAGCGGGGTAGTGGATACGCAGTATTTT.